These 10 T cell receptor beta chains were sequenced from one sample in a study of T-cell memory formation after mild COVID-19. TCRdb fed the 5' RACE reads into MiXCR, producing one record per CDR3 protein. The sample shows 450,000 to 650,000 distinct CDR3 sequences, approximately 18% of them seen only once. Material for sequencing was PBMCs or a T cell subset sorted from them (not recorded which). All receptors come from an adult woman who had mild COVID-19 (a few samples of this study predate the infection). Cell type and time point are not known.

The chain couples TRBV12-3 or TRBV12-4 to TRBJ2-3; D perhaps matches TRBD2 (6 bases). This CDR3 is 14 amino acids long. Trimming removed 8 bases at V and 4 bases at J, with 16 bases between. The CDR3 sequence is CASARMVAADTQYF. The DNA of the CDR3 is TGTGCCAGCGCTAGGATGGTAGCGGCAGATACGCAGTATTTT.

CDR3 coding DNA: TGCAGCGTCATTAGCGGGGCTGGGGCCAACGTCCTGACTTTC. Its protein product is CSVISGAGANVLTF. The chain links TRBV29-1 to TRBJ2-6, with 8 bases aligning to TRBD2. This CDR3 spans 14 amino acids. CDR1 is SQVTM, CDR2 ANQGSEA, per germline. The trim removed 6 bases at V and 2 bases at J, leaving 3 bases unmatched.

The chain couples TRBV5-1 to TRBJ1-3; 7 nucleotides align to TRBD1. After removal of 2 bases from V and 4 bases from J, the junction contained 6 bases not matched to a gene. Germline V gives CDR1 SGHRS, CDR2 YFSETQ. This CDR3 has 15 amino acids. CDR3 residues: CASSFEGATGNTIYF. CDR3 in DNA: TGCGCCAGCAGCTTTGAGGGGGCTACGGGAAACACCATATATTTT.

This chain connects TRBV30 to TRBJ2-3; D not resolved. Germline assignment: CDR1 GTSNPN and CDR2 SVGIG (reference sequence). The V gene lost 5 bases and the J gene lost 9 bases, with 15 bases spanning the gap. This CDR3 contains 12 residues. The CDR3 protein is CAWGLDHRTQYF. For the CDR3, the DNA is TGTGCCTGGGGCCTCGATCACCGCACGCAGTATTTT.

The chain carries TRBV20-1 and TRBJ1-2; TRBD1 matches at 7 bases. V shed 3 bases and J 4 bases; nucleotides not matched to a gene: 5. The germline gives CDR1 DFQATT, CDR2 SNEGSKA (reference sequence). The CDR3 runs to 13 residues. In DNA, the CDR3 is TGCAGTGCTAGGCGACAGGGCCTCTATGGCTACACCTTC. Residues: CSARRQGLYGYTF.

The V gene is TRBV5-1, the J gene TRBJ2-1, with TRBD2 identical over 7 bases. The CDR3 totals 17 residues. J lost 3 bases, V lost 1 base, and 10 bases had no gene match. The V gene's germline CDR1 is SGHRS and CDR2 YFSETQ. The CDR3 region is CASSLTLASGNYNEQFF. In DNA form, the CDR3 reads TGCGCCAGCAGCTTGACTTTAGCTAGCGGCAACTACAATGAGCAGTTCTTC. The full variable domain, completed using reference TRBV5-1 and TRBJ2-1, is KAGVTQTPRYLIKTRGQQVTLSCSPISGHRSVSWYQQTPGQGLQFLFEYFSETQRNKGNFPGRFSGRQFSNSRSEMNVSTLELGDSALYLCASSLTLASGNYNEQFFGPGTRLTVL.

There are a few counts of this clonotype. The V gene is TRBV6-1, the J gene TRBJ2-2, with 9 nucleotides matching TRBD2. V lost 4 bases to trimming and J lost 4 bases; unmatched junction nucleotides: 10. Germline V gives CDR1 MNHNS, CDR2 SASEGT. CDR3 length: 17 residues. DNA of the CDR3: TGTGCCAGCAGTGGAGGGATAGCGGGGGCGGCCACCGGGGAGCTGTTTTTT. Its translation is CASSGGIAGAATGELFF.

This chain connects TRBV7-2 to TRBJ1-3; TRBD1 matches at 8 bases. Germline CDR1 is SGHTA and CDR2 is FQGNSA. V was pared by 5 bases and J by 3 bases, with 12 bases of the junction left unmatched. The CDR3 spans 17 residues. CDR3 in amino acids: CASSPRQGKTGGNTIYF. CDR3 bases: TGTGCCAGCAGCCCCCGACAGGGGAAGACGGGTGGAAACACCATATATTTT.

This clonotype was seen only a few times. The J gene is TRBJ1-1, the V gene TRBV5-1; D is perhaps TRBD1 (6 bases). Per the germline V gene, CDR1 is SGHRS and CDR2 is YFSETQ. Trimming removed 6 bases from V and 7 bases from J, with 22 bases in between. This CDR3 comprises 15 residues. The CDR3 is CASTLEGGGLDEAFF. The CDR3 coding sequence is TGCGCCAGCACCCTGGAGGGGGGAGGGCTTGATGAAGCTTTCTTT.

The chain carries TRBV14 and TRBJ1-2; no clear D. With 1 base removed from V and 6 bases from J, the gap between germline ends came to 15 bases. Germline assignment: CDR1 SGHDN and CDR2 FVKESK. This CDR3 comprises 15 residues. The CDR3: CASSQVPGPTDGYTF. CDR3 nucleotides: TGTGCCAGCAGCCAAGTCCCAGGACCCACGGATGGCTACACCTTC.